Sequencing of this TCR beta chain was carried out in a study of blood T cell repertoires in COVID-19. The table came from immunoSEQ multiplex PCR; TCRdb's copy has only in-frame clones and leaves some out. The sample holds hundreds of thousands of clones, approximately 87% seen once. The germline CDR1 and CDR2 sequences are MNHEY and SVGAGI. Trimming took 2 bases from V and 3 from J; bases not matched to a gene: 8. The CDR3 covers 16 residues. Sequencing was performed on peripheral blood. The receptor comes from a woman in her sixties with COVID-19, enrolled during active disease. V usage is TRBV6-5 and J usage is TRBJ2-3; 7 positions match TRBD2. CDR3 in DNA: TGTGCCAGCAGTTACCCGATTGGGGGGGATACAGATACGCAGTATTTT. This gives the protein CASSYPIGGDTDTQYF.